The 7 T cell receptor beta chains below all came from one sample that was sequenced in a study of a mutant IDH1 vaccine in newly diagnosed glioma. Generated by immunoSEQ multiplex PCR, the TCRdb table keeps only in-frame clones and is missing some. This table holds roughly 60,000 clones, 70% to 90% found once. Time point denoted: week 23, last vaccination. Vaccinated patients received 300 ug of mutant IDH1 20-mer peptide per dose, with topical imiquimod. Their antigen targets remain unknown. Material: PBMCs, obtained from a glioma patient whose treatment included an IDH1 peptide vaccine. The origin of the receptors is a man aged 25-40 years with glioma.

This chain uses TRBV5-4 with TRBJ1-1; D is unclear. This CDR3 has 15 amino acids. Germline-derived CDR1 and CDR2 are SGHNT and YYREEE (reference sequence). V lost 2 bases and J lost 1, with 12 bases in between. The CDR3 protein is CASSFEANRNTEAFF. The CDR3 DNA reads TGTGCCAGCAGCTTTGAGGCCAATCGGAACACTGAAGCTTTCTTT.

V is TRBV5-1 and J is TRBJ2-1; D call uncertain. CDR3 size: 14 residues. Trimming removed 0 bases at V and 5 bases at J, with 9 bases between. The germline V gene has CDR1 SGHRS and CDR2 YFSETQ. Here the CDR3 DNA reads TGCGCCAGCAGCTTGGGGCAGACGCACAATGAGCAGTTCTTC. Its translation: CASSLGQTHNEQFF.

V gene TRBV15 combines with J gene TRBJ1-1, with D maybe TRBD1 (5 bases). V gave up 0 bases and J gave up 1 base, with 12 bases separating them. The CDR3 sequence is 16 residues long. The germline gives CDR1 LNHNV, CDR2 YYDKDF (reference sequence). CDR3 sequence (DNA): TGTGCCACCAGCAGAGATCAGGAGGGGCCGAACACTGAAGCTTTCTTT. It encodes CATSRDQEGPNTEAFF.

A note on this clone: Other DNA sequences in the sample encode the same CDR3. V is TRBV30 and J is TRBJ1-2; D is unresolved. There are 11 residues in the CDR3. Germline CDR1 is GTSNPN and CDR2 is SVGIG (reference sequence). Trimming pared 3 bases from V and 2 bases from J, leaving 4 bases between. The CDR3 is CAWRENYGYTF. The CDR3 DNA sequence: TGTGCCTGGAGAGAAAACTATGGCTACACCTTC.

The V call is TRBV2, the J call TRBJ2-4; TRBD2 matches at 12 bases. CDR3 length: 17 residues. V was pared by 6 bases and J by 0 bases, with 6 bases of the junction left unmatched. In germline, CDR1 is SNHLY, CDR2 FYNNEI. CDR3 bases: TGTGCCAGCAGACGACTAGCGGGGGATTCAGCCAAAAACATTCAGTACTTC. Its protein is CASRRLAGDSAKNIQYF.

This clone has just a few counts. This sequence joins TRBV29-1 and TRBJ1-1; D remains ambiguous. The V gene lost 7 bases and the J gene lost 0 bases, with 6 bases spanning the gap. This CDR3 is built from 11 residues. Germline-derived CDR1 and CDR2 are SQVTM and ANQGSEA. The CDR3 coding sequence is TGCAGCGGCACAGTGAACACTGAAGCTTTCTTT. This translates into CSGTVNTEAFF.

The V call is TRBV11-1, the J call TRBJ1-2; no clear D. Germline-derived CDR1 and CDR2 are SGHAT and FQDESV (reference sequence). This CDR3 contains 11 residues. Trimming left V 8 bases short and J 7 bases short, with 11 bases between. CDR3 in amino acids: CASSALGGYTF. The DNA for the CDR3 is TGTGCCAGCTCCGCTTTGGGTGGCTACACCTTC.